This entry lists 22 T cell receptor beta chains sequenced from one sample in a study of blood T cell repertoires in COVID-19. Profiled with immunoSEQ multiplex PCR; TCRdb holds only in-frame clones, not every one. The data contain roughly 460,000 clones, 70% to 90% of them singletons. The source material was peripheral blood. These TCRs come from a man aged 18 to 30 with COVID-19, enrolled during active disease.

The chain has TRBV2 and TRBJ1-6, with 8 bases that match TRBD1. The length of the CDR3 is 14 residues. Germline assignment: CDR1 SNHLY and CDR2 FYNNEI. V lost 2 bases to trimming and J lost 7 bases; unmatched junction nucleotides: 1. The CDR3 DNA reads TGTGCCAGCAGTGAACAGGGGGCAAATTCACCCCTCCACTTT. Its translation: CASSEQGANSPLHF.

This clone was detected ten times or more. The chain employs TRBV9 and TRBJ1-2; D perhaps matches TRBD1 (6 bases). CDR1 is SGDLS, CDR2 YYNGEE, per germline. This CDR3 is built from 14 residues. V was shortened by 0 bases and J by 4 bases, with 10 bases between the two germline ends. The chain's CDR3 is CASSVGTESYGYTF. The CDR3 bases are TGTGCCAGCAGCGTAGGGACAGAATCCTATGGCTACACCTTC.

As DNA, the CDR3 is TGTGCCAGCAGTAGGACAGAGAACACCGGGGAGCTGTTTTTT. Residues: CASSRTENTGELFF. The V call is TRBV25-1, the J call TRBJ2-2; possibly TRBD1 for D (6 bases). Germline loops: CDR1 MGHDK, CDR2 SYGVNS. This CDR3 comprises 14 residues. V was shortened by 5 bases and J by 1 base, with 8 bases between the two germline ends.

This clone was recorded once. V is TRBV5-1 and J is TRBJ2-1; 10 bases fit TRBD2. Looked up from germline, CDR1 is SGHRS and CDR2 is YFSETQ. The CDR3 has 15 amino acids. V gave up 6 bases and J gave up 4 bases; unmatched junction bases: 7. This CDR3 reads CASIPGTSVYNEQFF. Written as DNA, the CDR3 is TGCGCCAGCATCCCCGGGACTAGCGTTTACAATGAGCAGTTCTTC.

The chain carries TRBV12-3 or TRBV12-4 and TRBJ1-1; D call uncertain. Trimming cost V 6 bases and J 4 bases, with 9 bases left between them. This CDR3 spans 12 amino acids. Here the CDR3 reads CASSPGGTEAFF. CDR3 in DNA: TGTGCCAGCAGCCCAGGAGGCACTGAAGCTTTCTTT.

The chain recombines TRBV10-3 with TRBJ2-7; no clear D gene. Germline-derived CDR1 and CDR2 are ENHRY and SYGVKD. Trimming pared 4 bases from V and 1 base from J, leaving 11 bases between. This CDR3 contains 14 residues. The CDR3 nucleotides read TGTGCCATCAGTGCCCGCCAGGAATCCTACGAGCAGTACTTC. Protein: CAISARQESYEQYF.

The chain employs TRBV7-8 and TRBJ1-2, with D possibly matching TRBD1 (6 bases). The V gene's germline CDR1 is SGHVS and CDR2 FQNEAQ. V lost 0 bases to trimming and J lost 0 bases, with 17 bases between them. This CDR3 comprises 18 residues. In nucleotides, the CDR3 is TGTGCCAGCAGCTTAGCGCCTACCCCGGGACACTCTAACTATGGCTACACCTTC. Residues: CASSLAPTPGHSNYGYTF. The entire variable domain, with the rest obtained from reference TRBV7-8 and TRBJ1-2, is as follows: GAGVSQSPRYKVAKRGQDVALRCDPISGHVSLFWYQQALGQGPEFLTYFQNEAQLDKSGLPSDRFFAERPEGSVSTLKIQRTQQEDSAVYLCASSLAPTPGHSNYGYTFGSGTRLTVV.

The rearrangement links TRBV3-1 (or the pseudogene TRBV3-2) to TRBJ2-7; 8 positions match TRBD2. CDR1 is LGHDT, CDR2 YNNKEL, per germline (reference sequence). The trim removed 1 base at V and 3 bases at J, leaving 5 bases unmatched. The CDR3 is 15 amino acids. In DNA form, the CDR3 reads TGTGCCAGCAGCCAAGTTGGAACTAGCGGCTACGAGCAGTACTTC. Its translation is CASSQVGTSGYEQYF.

The chain joins TRBV20-1 to TRBJ1-6; unclear D gene. Germline lookup yields CDR1 DFQATT and CDR2 SNEGSKA (reference sequence). The CDR3 is 16 amino acids. V gave up 3 bases and J gave up 0 bases, with 12 bases separating them. CDR3 loop: CSASTLGSSYNSPLHF. CDR3 coding DNA: TGCAGTGCTAGTACCCTAGGGAGCTCCTATAATTCACCCCTCCACTTT.

The chain is built from TRBV4-1 and TRBJ1-2; 8 bases line up with TRBD1. The CDR3 spans 17 residues. After removal of 1 base from V and 0 bases from J, the junction contained 7 bases not matched to a gene. CDR1 is MGHRA and CDR2 is YSYEKL in the germline V gene. The CDR3 is CASSQGTGWGSNYGYTF. CDR3 coding DNA: TGCGCCAGCAGCCAAGGGACAGGGTGGGGCTCTAACTATGGCTACACCTTC.

The chain links TRBV5-4 to TRBJ2-3; the match to TRBD2 covers 11 bases. The V gene's germline CDR1 is SGHNT and CDR2 YYREEE (reference sequence). V gave up 5 bases and J gave up 4 bases; unmatched junction bases: 9. The CDR3 is 16 residues long. The DNA of the CDR3 is TGTGCCAGCAGAAAGGATAGCGGGGGGGCATCAGATACGCAGTATTTT. This sequence encodes CASRKDSGGASDTQYF.

V is TRBV24-1 and J is TRBJ2-7; tentative D call: TRBD1 (6 bases). Trimming left V 9 bases short and J 5 bases short, with 16 bases between. Germline lookup yields CDR1 KGHDR and CDR2 SFDVKD. The length of the CDR3 is 13 residues. The CDR3 DNA is TGTGCCACCTCCCGGACAGTTACCCACGAGCAGTACTTC. Translated: CATSRTVTHEQYF.

This clone came up once. The chain couples TRBV3-1 (or the pseudogene TRBV3-2) to TRBJ2-5; 12 positions match TRBD2. The junction had 5 bases not matched to a gene; V was cut back by 4 bases and J by 2 bases. The CDR3 length is 16 residues. The germline gives CDR1 LGHDT, CDR2 YNNKEL (reference sequence). CDR3 sequence (DNA): TGTGCCAGCAGCCTGGGACTAGCGGGCGTTCAAGAGACCCAGTACTTC. It codes for CASSLGLAGVQETQYF.

This chain links TRBV20-1 with TRBJ1-1; D not certain. The V and J ends lost 3 bases and 8 bases respectively, with 13 bases between them. The CDR3 runs to 12 residues. Per the germline V gene, CDR1 is DFQATT and CDR2 is SNEGSKA (reference sequence). This chain's CDR3 is CSASVGTTEAFF. In nucleotides, the CDR3 is TGCAGTGCTAGTGTAGGAACTACCGAAGCTTTCTTT.

The V call is TRBV5-1, the J call TRBJ2-7; 8 bases align to TRBD2. CDR3 length equals 16 residues. The germline CDR1 and CDR2 sequences are SGHRS and YFSETQ. Trimming removed 3 bases from V and 5 bases from J; junction bases left unmatched: 13. The CDR3 DNA sequence: TGCGCCAGCAGCTCCCGAACTAGCGGAGACCGTGACGAGCAGTACTTC. Translating gives CASSSRTSGDRDEQYF. The full variable domain, its missing parts supplied by reference TRBV5-1 and TRBJ2-7, is KAGVTQTPRYLIKTRGQQVTLSCSPISGHRSVSWYQQTPGQGLQFLFEYFSETQRNKGNFPGRFSGRQFSNSRSEMNVSTLELGDSALYLCASSSRTSGDRDEQYFGPGTRLTVT.

CDR3 DNA: TGTGCCAGCAGTTACGGGGGGACGAATTCACCCCTCCACTTT. Its translation: CASSYGGTNSPLHF. The chain is built from TRBV6-5 and TRBJ1-6, with D maybe TRBD1 (5 bases). The V end was cut by 2 bases, the J end by 7 bases, with 9 bases between. CDR1 is MNHEY, CDR2 SVGAGI, per germline. This CDR3 region has 14 residues.

The chain links TRBV20-1 to TRBJ2-5, with 7 bases that match TRBD1. This CDR3 contains 14 residues. With V trimmed by 6 bases and J by 5 bases, 12 bases remained unmatched. Germline-derived CDR1 and CDR2 are DFQATT and SNEGSKA (reference sequence). CDR3 loop: CSASRQGWGETQYF. CDR3 nucleotide sequence: TGCAGTGCAAGTCGACAGGGCTGGGGGGAGACCCAGTACTTC.

V is TRBV3-1 (or the pseudogene TRBV3-2) and J is TRBJ1-1, with 8 bases identical to TRBD1. Germline values: CDR1 LGHDT, CDR2 YNNKEL (reference sequence). V was pared by 4 bases and J by 5 bases, with 9 bases of the junction left unmatched. This CDR3 comprises 15 residues. The CDR3: CASSPRQGRGTEAFF. For the CDR3, the DNA is TGTGCCAGCAGCCCCCGACAGGGGCGGGGAACTGAAGCTTTCTTT.

This chain joins TRBV6-6 and TRBJ2-5; 14 nucleotides agree with TRBD2. The ends lost 7 bases at V and 5 bases at J; junction bases unmatched: 21. In germline, CDR1 is MNHNY, CDR2 SVGAGI (reference sequence). The CDR3 is 20 amino acids. The CDR3 here is CASTRDGTSGGRGKMETQYF. The DNA for the CDR3 is TGTGCCAGCACTCGCGACGGGACTAGCGGGGGCCGAGGAAAAATGGAGACCCAGTACTTC.

The CDR3 DNA sequence: TGTGCCAGCAGCAAGGTGGTAGCGGGGCAAGAGACCCAGTACTTC. Translating it yields CASSKVVAGQETQYF. The gene calls are TRBV5-6 and TRBJ2-5, with TRBD2 identical over 8 bases. The CDR3 spans 15 residues. The ends lost 4 bases at V and 2 bases at J; junction bases unmatched: 7. From germline, CDR1 is SGHDT and CDR2 YYEEEE.

This sequence joins TRBV5-4 and TRBJ2-2, with a possible D match to TRBD2 (6 bases). Trimming took off 7 bases at V and 5 bases at J, with 15 bases between the two ends. The germline CDR1 and CDR2 sequences are SGHNT and YYREEE (reference sequence). CDR3 length: 14 amino acids. This CDR3 is CASQRAEGTGELFF. The CDR3 DNA reads TGTGCCAGCCAGCGGGCCGAAGGTACCGGGGAGCTGTTTTTT.

The rearrangement joins TRBV5-1 to TRBJ1-1, with 9 bases that match TRBD1. With 4 bases clipped from V and 4 bases from J, the junction kept 5 bases outside the gene matches. The V gene's germline CDR1 is SGHRS and CDR2 YFSETQ. The CDR3 covers 14 residues. CDR3 nucleotides: TGCGCCAGCAGCCCCGACAGGGGGAGCACTGAAGCTTTCTTT. Protein sequence: CASSPDRGSTEAFF.